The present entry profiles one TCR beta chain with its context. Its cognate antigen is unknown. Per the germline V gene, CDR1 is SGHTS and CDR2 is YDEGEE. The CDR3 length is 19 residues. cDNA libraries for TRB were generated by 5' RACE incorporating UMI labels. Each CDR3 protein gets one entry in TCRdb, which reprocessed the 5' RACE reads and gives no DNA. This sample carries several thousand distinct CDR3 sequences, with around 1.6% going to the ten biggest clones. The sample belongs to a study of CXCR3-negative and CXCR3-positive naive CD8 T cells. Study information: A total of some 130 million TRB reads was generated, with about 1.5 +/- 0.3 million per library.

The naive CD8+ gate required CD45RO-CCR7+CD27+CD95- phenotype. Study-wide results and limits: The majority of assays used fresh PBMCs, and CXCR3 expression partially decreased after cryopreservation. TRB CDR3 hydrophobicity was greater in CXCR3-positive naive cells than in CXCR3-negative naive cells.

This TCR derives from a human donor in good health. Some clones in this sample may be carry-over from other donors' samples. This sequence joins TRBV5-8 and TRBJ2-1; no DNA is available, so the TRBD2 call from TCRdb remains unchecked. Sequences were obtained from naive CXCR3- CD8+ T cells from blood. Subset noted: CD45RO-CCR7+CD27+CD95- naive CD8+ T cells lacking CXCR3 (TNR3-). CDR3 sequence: CASSSSGLAGKSSYNEQFF.